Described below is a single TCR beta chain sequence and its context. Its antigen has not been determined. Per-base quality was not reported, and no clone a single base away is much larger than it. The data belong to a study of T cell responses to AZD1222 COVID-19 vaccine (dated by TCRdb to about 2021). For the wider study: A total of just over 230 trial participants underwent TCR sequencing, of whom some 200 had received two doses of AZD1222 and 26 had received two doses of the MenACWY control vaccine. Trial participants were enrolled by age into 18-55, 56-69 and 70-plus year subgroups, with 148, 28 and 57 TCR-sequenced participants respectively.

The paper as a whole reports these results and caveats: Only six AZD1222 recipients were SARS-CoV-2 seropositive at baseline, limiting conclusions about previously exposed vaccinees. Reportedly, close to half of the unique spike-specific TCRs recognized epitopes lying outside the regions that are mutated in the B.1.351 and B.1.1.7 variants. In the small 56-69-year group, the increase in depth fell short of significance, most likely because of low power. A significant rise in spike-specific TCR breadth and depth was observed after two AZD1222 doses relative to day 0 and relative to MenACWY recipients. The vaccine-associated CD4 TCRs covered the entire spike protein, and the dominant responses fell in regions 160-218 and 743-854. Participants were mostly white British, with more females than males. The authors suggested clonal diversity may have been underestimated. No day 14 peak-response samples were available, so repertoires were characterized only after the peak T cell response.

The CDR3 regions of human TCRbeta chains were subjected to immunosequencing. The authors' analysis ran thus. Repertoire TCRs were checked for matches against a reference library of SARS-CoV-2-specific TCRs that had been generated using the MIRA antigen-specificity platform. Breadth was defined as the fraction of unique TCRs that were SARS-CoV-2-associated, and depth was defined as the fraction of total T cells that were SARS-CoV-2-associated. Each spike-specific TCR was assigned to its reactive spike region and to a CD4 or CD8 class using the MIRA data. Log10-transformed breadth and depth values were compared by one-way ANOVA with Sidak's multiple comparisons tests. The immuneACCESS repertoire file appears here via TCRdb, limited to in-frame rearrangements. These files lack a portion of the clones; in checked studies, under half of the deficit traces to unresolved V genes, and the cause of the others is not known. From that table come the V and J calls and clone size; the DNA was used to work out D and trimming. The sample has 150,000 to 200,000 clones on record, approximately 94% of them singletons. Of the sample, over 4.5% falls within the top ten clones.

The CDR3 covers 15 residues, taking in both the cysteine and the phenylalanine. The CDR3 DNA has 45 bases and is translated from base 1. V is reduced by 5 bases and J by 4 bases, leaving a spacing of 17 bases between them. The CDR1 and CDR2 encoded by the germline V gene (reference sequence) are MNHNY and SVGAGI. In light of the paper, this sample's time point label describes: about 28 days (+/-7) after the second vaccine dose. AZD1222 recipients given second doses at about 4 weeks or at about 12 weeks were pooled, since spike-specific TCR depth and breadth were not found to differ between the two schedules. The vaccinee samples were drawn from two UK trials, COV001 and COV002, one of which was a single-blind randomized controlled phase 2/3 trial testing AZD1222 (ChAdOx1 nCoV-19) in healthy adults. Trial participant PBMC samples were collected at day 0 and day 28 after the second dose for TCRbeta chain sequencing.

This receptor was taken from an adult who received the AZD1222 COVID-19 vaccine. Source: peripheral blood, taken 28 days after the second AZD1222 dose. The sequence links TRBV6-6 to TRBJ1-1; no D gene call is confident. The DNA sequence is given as TGTGCCAGCAGTCCCCCCAATACACGAGGCACTGAAGCTTTCTTT. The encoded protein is CASSPPNTRGTEAFF.